The entry below describes one T cell receptor (beta chain). Antigen specificity is unknown. In TCRdb, the RT-PCR reads were re-called with MiXCR into one record per CDR3 protein. The data contain 550,000 to 800,000 distinct CDR3 sequences, 15% to 18% of them singletons. Germline V gene data show CDR1 as DFQATT and CDR2 as SNEGSKA (reference sequence). Trimming took off 2 bases at V and 0 bases at J, with 7 bases between the two ends. The CDR3 length is 13 residues. The data stem from a study of response to subunit inactivated influenza vaccine. General study findings and limits: Only a handful of new T cells, the authors suggested, are recruited with each seasonal influenza vaccination.

The chain couples TRBV20-1 to TRBJ1-2, with TRBD1 as a possible D gene (6 bases). This TCR was recovered from a man aged 50 or older who received an inactivated influenza vaccine. Sequenced here: PBMCs from blood, sampled roughly 12 days after vaccination. In DNA form, the CDR3 reads TGCAGTGCTAGACGGACAGCTAACTATGGCTACACCTTC. It specifies CSARRTANYGYTF.